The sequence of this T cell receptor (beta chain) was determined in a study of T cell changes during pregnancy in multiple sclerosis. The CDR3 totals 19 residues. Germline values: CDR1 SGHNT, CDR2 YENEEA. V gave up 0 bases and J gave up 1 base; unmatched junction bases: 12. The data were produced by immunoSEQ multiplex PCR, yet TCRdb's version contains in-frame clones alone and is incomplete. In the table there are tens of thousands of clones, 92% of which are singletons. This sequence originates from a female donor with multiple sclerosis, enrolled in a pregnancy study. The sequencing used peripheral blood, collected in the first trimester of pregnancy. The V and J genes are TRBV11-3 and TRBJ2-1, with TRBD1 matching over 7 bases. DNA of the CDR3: TGTGCCAGCAGCTTAGATCTGAGTTCGGCAGGGGGATCCTACAATGAGCAGTTCTTC. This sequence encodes CASSLDLSSAGGSYNEQFF. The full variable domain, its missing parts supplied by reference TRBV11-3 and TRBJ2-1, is EAGVVQSPRYKIIEKKQPVAFWCNPISGHNTLYWYLQNLGQGPELLIRYENEEAVDDSQLPKDRFSAERLKGVDSTLKIQPAELGDSAVYLCASSLDLSSAGGSYNEQFFGPGTRLTVL.